Listed below are T cell receptor beta chains from one sample, sequenced in a study of OX40 agonist ivuxolimab in advanced cancers. Only in-frame clones appear in the TCRdb table, and some are missing; sequencing was by immunoSEQ multiplex PCR. The data hold roughly 42,000 clones, with 86% observed a single time. Sequenced material: CD4+ or CD8+ T cells sorted from blood, taken in a trial of the OX40 agonist ivuxolimab. Every receptor here comes from an adult with an advanced solid tumor such as melanoma, head and neck, liver or kidney cancer. Both conserved end residues are part of each CDR3. D genes are given only for firm matches. Rows give clone size only sometimes, using once, few, many, or a class for an expanded clone.

once TRBJ2-1 TRBD1 TRBV18 CASSPGQGPYNEQFF TGTGCCAGCTCACCGGGACAGGGTCCCTACAATGAGCAGTTCTTC
. TRBJ1-5 . TRBV9 CTSSPRGDQPQHF TGTACCAGCAGCCCCCGGGGGGATCAGCCCCAGCATTTT
once TRBJ2-5 TRBD1 TRBV5-1 CASSSLPGTGGGETQYF TGCGCCAGCAGCTCACTCCCCGGGACAGGGGGCGGAGAGACCCAGTACTTC
. TRBJ2-7 . TRBV6-6 CASSYGGIYYEQYF TGTGCCAGCAGTTACGGCGGGATCTACTACGAGCAGTACTTC
. TRBJ2-1 . TRBV7-9 CASSTPGLSGNEQFF TGTGCCAGCAGCACCCCGGGACTTAGTGGCAACGAGCAGTTCTTC
. TRBJ1-5 . TRBV7-2 CASSPLDSINQPQHF TGTGCCAGCAGCCCACTGGACAGCATCAATCAGCCCCAGCATTTT
. TRBJ2-5 . TRBV6-5 CASSYSAFGTQYF TGTGCCAGCAGTTACTCCGCTTTCGGGACCCAGTACTTC
. TRBJ1-3 TRBD1 TRBV9 CASKRQGTGNTIYF TGTGCCAGCAAACGACAGGGAACTGGAAACACCATATATTTT
. TRBJ2-7 . TRBV27 CASSPQGYEQYF TGTGCCAGCAGTCCACAGGGCTACGAGCAGTACTTC
. TRBJ2-7 . TRBV29-1 CSVAGGTTPSYEQYF TGCAGCGTTGCTGGGGGTACTACACCTTCCTACGAGCAGTACTTC
. TRBJ2-1 TRBD2 TRBV10-3 CASGTSGASYNEQFF TGTGCCAGTGGGACTAGCGGGGCCTCCTACAATGAGCAGTTCTTC
. TRBJ1-3 . TRBV13 CASSSRQRSGNTIYF TGTGCCAGCAGCTCGCGGCAGCGCTCTGGAAACACCATATATTTT
. TRBJ2-3 . TRBV5-1 CASSNYRGDTQYF TGCGCCAGCAGCAACTACCGGGGAGATACGCAGTATTTT
. TRBJ1-4 . TRBV15 CATSRDRQGNEKLFF TGTGCCACCAGCAGAGATCGGCAGGGTAATGAAAAACTGTTTTTT
. TRBJ2-2 . TRBV5-5 CASSWGNTGELFF TGTGCCAGCAGCTGGGGGAACACCGGGGAGCTGTTTTTT
. TRBJ2-1 . TRBV6-5 CASSLTRLGEQFF TGTGCCAGCAGTCTAACTAGGTTGGGGGAGCAGTTCTTC
medium-sized TRBJ2-1 TRBD1 TRBV27 CASSFGDRGRVDEQFF TGTGCCAGCAGTTTTGGGGACAGGGGGCGCGTCGATGAGCAGTTCTTC
. TRBJ2-5 . TRBV10-2 CASSGAQTQYF TGCGCCAGCAGTGGGGCTCAGACCCAGTACTTC
. TRBJ2-2 . TRBV2 CATKGRAGELFF TGTGCCACCAAGGGCCGGGCCGGGGAGCTGTTTTTT
. TRBJ2-1 TRBD2 TRBV10-3 CAISESTSLDNEQFF TGTGCCATCAGTGAGTCGACTAGCCTGGACAATGAGCAGTTCTTC
. TRBJ2-1 . TRBV13 CASSLQPGTPSKFF TGTGCCAGCAGCTTACAACCCGGGACGCCCTCTAAGTTCTTC
. TRBJ1-4 TRBD1 TRBV4-1 CASSLRTGGGEKLFF TGCGCCAGCAGCCTCCGGACAGGGGGGGGAGAAAAACTGTTTTTT
. TRBJ1-2 TRBD1 TRBV19 CASGTGAYGYTF TGTGCCAGTGGGACAGGGGCTTATGGCTACACCTTC
. TRBJ2-1 TRBD2 TRBV30 CAWSKVGGPVNEQFF TGTGCCTGGAGTAAAGTGGGAGGGCCGGTCAATGAGCAGTTCTTC
once TRBJ1-2 TRBD1 TRBV6-5 CASSYEGDSISYTF TGTGCCAGCAGTTACGAGGGGGACAGTATCTCCTACACCTTC
. TRBJ2-7 . TRBV28 CASTQGGVESYEQYF TGTGCCAGCACCCAGGGTGGCGTAGAATCCTACGAGCAGTACTTC
. TRBJ1-6 . TRBV27 CASSFKLYNSPLHF TGTGCCAGCAGTTTCAAGCTCTATAATTCACCCCTCCACTTT
. TRBJ2-2 . TRBV11-2 CASTSYGTGELFF TGTGCCAGCACGAGCTACGGGACCGGGGAGCTGTTTTTT
. TRBJ2-1 . TRBV19 CASSNYGVYNEQFF TGTGCCAGTAGTAATTACGGGGTTTACAATGAGCAGTTCTTC
. TRBJ2-7 . TRBV28 CASSPLGKPYEQYF TGTGCCAGCAGCCCCCTAGGGAAACCCTACGAGCAGTACTTC
. TRBJ2-7 TRBD1 TRBV4-1 CASSQGTGGTYEQYF TGCGCCAGCAGCCAAGGGACAGGGGGAACCTACGAGCAGTACTTC
. TRBJ1-5 . TRBV28 CASSLRTTGQPQHF TGTGCCAGCAGCCTCCGGACAACAGGACAGCCCCAGCATTTT
. TRBJ1-6 . TRBV7-6 CASSSSSGSAPLHF TGTGCCAGCAGCTCCTCCAGTGGGAGTGCACCCCTCCACTTT
once TRBJ2-7 . TRBV6-1 CASGPYEQYF TGTGCCAGTGGGCCGTACGAGCAGTACTTC
many TRBJ2-7 . TRBV19 CAVYRYSMNEQYF TGTGCCGTTTACAGGTATTCCATGAACGAGCAGTACTTC
. TRBJ1-2 . TRBV9 CASSVGYGANGYTF TGTGCCAGCAGCGTAGGCTATGGGGCGAATGGCTACACCTTC
. TRBJ1-1 . TRBV7-2 CASSPTRNTEAFF TGTGCCAGCAGCCCGACAAGGAACACTGAAGCTTTCTTT
. TRBJ1-2 . TRBV5-1 CASSFNGNYGYTF TGCGCCAGCAGCTTCAACGGGAACTATGGCTACACCTTC
. TRBJ2-1 TRBD2 TRBV2 CASSGSGTSGRISYNEQFF TGTGCCAGCAGTGGGTCCGGGACTAGCGGGAGGATATCGTACAATGAGCAGTTCTTC
once TRBJ2-7 . TRBV6-1 CASSENLLAPYEQYF TGTGCCAGCAGTGAAAATCTACTAGCACCTTACGAGCAGTACTTC
. TRBJ2-7 . TRBV29-1 CSVGGPPYEQYF TGCAGCGTTGGGGGTCCGCCTTACGAGCAGTACTTC
. TRBJ2-1 TRBD2 TRBV7-3 CASSLTSANEQFF TGTGCCAGCAGCCTGACTAGCGCGAATGAGCAGTTCTTC
once TRBJ2-7 . TRBV7-9 CASSLGGLSYEQYF TGTGCCAGCAGCTTAGGGGGACTCTCCTACGAGCAGTACTTC
once TRBJ2-5 . TRBV9 CASSPYSGPEVETQYF TGTGCCAGCAGCCCCTATTCCGGGCCCGAGGTAGAGACCCAGTACTTC
. TRBJ2-2 . TRBV18 CASSPPDGPPGELFF TGTGCCAGCTCACCCCCCGACGGACCCCCCGGGGAGCTGTTTTTT
once TRBJ1-2 TRBD1 TRBV5-8 CASGQGASFDYGYTF TGTGCCAGCGGACAGGGGGCATCCTTTGATTATGGCTACACCTTC
. TRBJ2-1 . TRBV11-2 CASSITDRSRGDEQFF TGTGCCAGCAGCATCACGGACAGGTCTCGGGGGGATGAGCAGTTCTTC
. TRBJ2-1 TRBD2 TRBV9 CASSPRTSGAYNEQFF TGTGCCAGCAGCCCTCGGACTAGCGGAGCCTACAATGAGCAGTTCTTC
once TRBJ2-7 . TRBV7-9 CASSLSGGDSYEQYF TGTGCCAGCAGCTTATCCGGGGGCGACTCCTACGAGCAGTACTTC
. TRBJ2-2 . TRBV19 CASMVLGGLSGELFF TGTGCCAGTATGGTTCTTGGTGGTCTTTCCGGGGAGCTGTTTTTT
. TRBJ2-7 . TRBV7-8 CASSQRKEQYF TGTGCCAGCAGCCAAAGAAAAGAGCAGTACTTC
. TRBJ2-7 TRBD1 TRBV10-3 CASHGTGERRDEQYF TGTGCCAGCCACGGGACAGGGGAAAGAAGAGACGAGCAGTACTTC
. TRBJ2-7 TRBD1 TRBV27 CASSLGTGTGFYEQYF TGTGCCAGCAGTCTAGGAACCGGGACAGGCTTCTACGAGCAGTACTTC
. TRBJ1-2 . TRBV10-3 CAIRAPGHETNYGYTF TGTGCCATCAGGGCCCCGGGACACGAAACTAACTATGGCTACACCTTC
. TRBJ2-6 . TRBV6-6 CASSYGRAGANVLTF TGTGCCAGCAGTTACGGCAGGGCTGGGGCCAACGTCCTGACTTTC
. TRBJ2-1 TRBD2 TRBV5-4 CASSPGLAKQFF TGTGCCAGCAGCCCGGGACTAGCTAAGCAGTTCTTC
. TRBJ2-7 TRBD2 TRBV27 CASSPGTSGKGEQYF TGTGCCAGCAGTCCAGGGACTAGCGGGAAGGGCGAGCAGTACTTC
. TRBJ1-2 . TRBV7-6 CASSQLTEDGYTF TGTGCCAGCAGCCAGCTGACAGAGGATGGCTACACCTTC
few TRBJ1-2 TRBD1 TRBV30 CAWSLRTGFNYGYTF TGTGCCTGGAGTCTACGGACAGGGTTCAACTATGGCTACACCTTC
. TRBJ2-2 . TRBV5-1 CASSFTGPNTGELFF TGCGCCAGCAGCTTCACGGGTCCGAACACCGGGGAGCTGTTTTTT